These T cell receptor beta chains were read from a single sample in a study of cytomegalovirus exposure and HLA in healthy donors. Here immunoSEQ multiplex PCR was the method, and the copy in TCRdb shows in-frame clones only, minus some. The data contain about 110,000 clones, more than 60% of them seen just once; the ten biggest clones take up about 6%. The specimen sequenced was PBMCs. The origin of the receptors is a woman aged 45-65 years in good health and CMV-seropositive. Each CDR3 is given with its conserved first and last residue. D genes are given only for firm matches. Part of the rows lack a size; the others show once, few, many or a class for expanded clones.

NA | TRBJ2-7 | NA | TRBV9 | TGTGCCAGCAGCGTAGAGGGCAGGGGGGCCCCCTACGAGCAGTACTTC | CASSVEGRGAPYEQYF
TRBD2 | TRBJ2-1 | NA | TRBV11-1 | TGTGCCAGCAGCATTCGGAGGACTAGTGTGCGAGGGGAGCAGTTCTTC | CASSIRRTSVRGEQFF
TRBD1 | TRBJ1-6 | NA | TRBV28 | TGTGCCAGCAGTTTGACAGGGACTAATTCACCCCTCCACTTT | CASSLTGTNSPLHF
TRBD2 | TRBJ2-1 | NA | TRBV6-4 | TGTGCCAGCAGTGACTCCCTAGCGGGGGACCTCAATGAGCAGTTCTTC | CASSDSLAGDLNEQFF
NA | TRBJ1-6 | NA | TRBV10-3 | TGTGCCATCAGGGACATTTATAATTCACCCCTCCACTTT | CAIRDIYNSPLHF
TRBD2 | TRBJ2-3 | NA | TRBV7-3 | TGTGCCAGCAGCTTAACAGCGGGGGGTTTCACAGATACGCAGTATTTT | CASSLTAGGFTDTQYF
TRBD2 | TRBJ2-1 | NA | TRBV9 | TGTGCCAGCAGCGGGCAGACTAGCGGGGGGCTTAGCTCCTACAATGAGCAGTTCTTC | CASSGQTSGGLSSYNEQFF
NA | TRBJ1-2 | NA | TRBV5-1 | TGCGCCAGCAGCCTCGGAGCGGCCTATGGCTACACCTTC | CASSLGAAYGYTF
TRBD1 | TRBJ1-1 | NA | TRBV6-5 | TGTGCCAGCAGTTTGATGGCCGCAGGGGGCACTGAAGCTTTCTTT | CASSLMAAGGTEAFF
NA | TRBJ2-2 | NA | TRBV11-3 | TGTGCCAGCAGCAAAGAGAGTGACACCGGGGAGCTGTTTTTT | CASSKESDTGELFF
TRBD1 | TRBJ1-4 | NA | TRBV18 | TGTGCCAGCTCACGCCCGGGACAGGGTGGGGAAAAACTGTTTTTT | CASSRPGQGGEKLFF
TRBD2 | TRBJ2-7 | NA | TRBV5-1 | TGCGCCAGCAGCACCGGGACTAGCGGAGCCTACGAGCAGTACTTC | CASSTGTSGAYEQYF
NA | TRBJ1-5 | NA | TRBV6-1 | TGTGCCAGCAGTGAAGATCTGCAGGCCGGATTTCAGCCCCAGCATTTT | CASSEDLQAGFQPQHF
TRBD1 | TRBJ1-6 | NA | TRBV6-6 | TGTGCCAGCAGTTACTTAGGGACAGGGGACTCACCCCTCCACTTT | CASSYLGTGDSPLHF
NA | TRBJ1-2 | NA | TRBV6-6 | TGTGCCAGCAGTCCGGGGGCTAACTATGGCTACACCTTC | CASSPGANYGYTF
TRBD2 | TRBJ2-3 | once | TRBV9 | TGTGCCAGCAGCCCGAGGACTAGCGGGGGGGTGGCAGATACGCAGTATTTT | CASSPRTSGGVADTQYF
NA | TRBJ1-2 | NA | TRBV10-3 | TGTGCCATCAGTGAGTCTAGGGGCGAACTCTATGGCTACACCTTC | CAISESRGELYGYTF
NA | TRBJ2-2 | once | TRBV2 | TGTGCCACCACTACCCTGGGGTCGGGGACCGGGGAGCTGTTTTTT | CATTTLGSGTGELFF
NA | TRBJ1-1 | few | TRBV11-1 | TGTGCCAGCAGCTTACCGCCGAGGTATGAAGCTTTCTTT | CASSLPPRYEAFF
TRBD1 | TRBJ2-7 | NA | TRBV6-5 | TGTGCCAGCAGTTCGACAGGGGGCACATACGAGCAGTACTTC | CASSSTGGTYEQYF
TRBD2 | TRBJ2-1 | once | TRBV18 | TGTGCCAGCTCGCCCGGGACTAGCGGAGTCGTCGGTGAGCAGTTCTTC | CASSPGTSGVVGEQFF
NA | TRBJ2-7 | NA | TRBV6-5 | TGTGCCAGCAGACCTAGCCTCCTAGGAGTCTACGAGCAGTACTTC | CASRPSLLGVYEQYF
TRBD2 | TRBJ2-2 | NA | TRBV7-7 | TGTGCTAGCAGCTTACTGACAGCGGGGGGGACCACCGGGGAGCTGTTTTTT | CASSLLTAGGTTGELFF
TRBD1 | TRBJ1-2 | NA | TRBV7-9 | TGTGCCAGCAGCGGACAGGGGATCCCAAACTATGGCTACACCTTC | CASSGQGIPNYGYTF
TRBD2 | TRBJ2-1 | NA | TRBV27 | TGTGCCAGCAGTTTAGCTAGCGGTTCCTACAATGAGCAGTTCTTC | CASSLASGSYNEQFF
NA | TRBJ2-5 | once | TRBV19 | TGTGCCAGTAGCAGGGCTTGGCGAGAGACCCAGTACTTC | CASSRAWRETQYF
NA | TRBJ1-1 | NA | TRBV6-5 | TGTGCCAGCAGTTACTCGATCCAGGGGATCACTGAAGCTTTCTTT | CASSYSIQGITEAFF
NA | TRBJ1-1 | NA | TRBV2 | TGTGCCAGCAGTGAAGGCCGAGGCCGGGGAGAGAACACTGAAGCTTTCTTT | CASSEGRGRGENTEAFF
NA | TRBJ1-2 | few | TRBV7-3 | TGTGCCAGCAGCTTAATGACAGGCTCCTACACCTTC | CASSLMTGSYTF
TRBD1 | TRBJ2-7 | NA | TRBV11-2 | TGTGCCAGCAGCCCAAGGGGGGACAGGGGTATGGGCGAGCAGTACTTC | CASSPRGDRGMGEQYF
TRBD1 | TRBJ1-1 | NA | TRBV5-1 | TGCGCCAGCAGCTACCGACAGGGGGGGAACACTGAAGCTTTCTTT | CASSYRQGGNTEAFF
NA | TRBJ1-6 | few | TRBV10-3 | TGTGCCATCAGCGCCGACATCTATAATTCACCCCTCCACTTT | CAISADIYNSPLHF
TRBD1 | TRBJ1-6 | NA | TRBV2 | TGTGCCAGTATTGACAGGGGTGTTTCACCCCTCCACTTT | CASIDRGVSPLHF
TRBD1 | TRBJ1-2 | NA | TRBV7-9 | TGTGCCAGCAGCTCCCTAAAGGGGCGGACAGGGTATGGCTACACCTTC | CASSSLKGRTGYGYTF
NA | TRBJ1-5 | NA | TRBV4-1 | TGCGCCAGCAGCCTTTCAATTAATCAGCCCCAGCATTTT | CASSLSINQPQHF
NA | TRBJ1-5 | NA | TRBV10-3 | TGTGCCATCAGTGGGGACTTTGGACAGCCCCAGCATTTT | CAISGDFGQPQHF
NA | TRBJ1-6 | few | TRBV6-1 | TGTGCCAGCACCCTAGGTAGGACACCTAATTCACCCCTCCACTTT | CASTLGRTPNSPLHF
TRBD2 | TRBJ2-5 | few | TRBV7-3 | TGTGCCAGCAGCAAAGGGACTAGCGGACAAGAGACCCAGTACTTC | CASSKGTSGQETQYF
NA | TRBJ2-1 | few | TRBV7-3 | TGTGCCAGCAGCTTACGGGACTCATCCTACAATGAGCAGTTCTTC | CASSLRDSSYNEQFF
NA | TRBJ1-2 | NA | TRBV5-1 | TGCGCCAGCGGCCCAGAGCAACCTTGGCGGGGCTACACCTTC | CASGPEQPWRGYTF
NA | TRBJ1-2 | once | TRBV27 | TGTGCCAGCAGTTGGGGAGGGGGGGACCCCTATGGCTACACCTTC | CASSWGGGDPYGYTF
NA | TRBJ2-6 | NA | TRBV7-2 | TGTGCCAGCAGCTTAGGGGGCGGAGGGGCCAACGTCCTGACTTTC | CASSLGGGGANVLTF
TRBD1 | TRBJ1-4 | NA | TRBV5-1 | TGCGCCAGCAGCCCACAGGGGGCGCAGATGAAACTGTTTTTT | CASSPQGAQMKLFF
TRBD1 | TRBJ2-7 | NA | TRBV11-2 | TGTGCCAGCAGCTCGACAGGGGGAGCTTTCTACGAGCAGTACTTC | CASSSTGGAFYEQYF
NA | TRBJ2-5 | NA | TRBV7-2 | TGTGCCAGCAGCCCACAGGGGGGGCAAGAGACCCAGTACTTC | CASSPQGGQETQYF
TRBD1 | TRBJ1-2 | NA | TRBV7-9 | TGTGCCAGCAGCCCTGACCTGGGACAGGGCTCCTATGGCTACACCTTC | CASSPDLGQGSYGYTF
NA | TRBJ2-5 | NA | TRBV7-8 | TGTGCCAGCAGCCTGGCATGGTCTCAAGAGACCCAGTACTTC | CASSLAWSQETQYF
NA | TRBJ1-1 | few | TRBV21-1 | TGTGCCAGCAGACGGACAGGGGGAAATACTGCTTTCTTT | CASRRTGGNTAFF